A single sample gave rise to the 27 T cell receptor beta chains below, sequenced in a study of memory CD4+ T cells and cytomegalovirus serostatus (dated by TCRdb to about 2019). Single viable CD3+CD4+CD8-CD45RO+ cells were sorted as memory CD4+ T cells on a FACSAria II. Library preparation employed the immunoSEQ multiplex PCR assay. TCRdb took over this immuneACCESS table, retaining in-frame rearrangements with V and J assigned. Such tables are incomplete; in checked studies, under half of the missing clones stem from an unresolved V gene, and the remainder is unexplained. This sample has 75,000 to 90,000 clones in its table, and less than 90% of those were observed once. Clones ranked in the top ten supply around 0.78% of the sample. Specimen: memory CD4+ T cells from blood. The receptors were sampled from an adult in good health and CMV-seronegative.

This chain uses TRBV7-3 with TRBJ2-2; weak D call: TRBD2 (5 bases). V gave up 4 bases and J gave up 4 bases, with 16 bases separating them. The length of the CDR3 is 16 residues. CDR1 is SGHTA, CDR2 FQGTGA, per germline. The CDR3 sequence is CASSSKASSGTGELFF. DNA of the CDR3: TGTGCCAGCAGCTCTAAAGCTAGCTCTGGCACCGGGGAGCTGTTTTTT.

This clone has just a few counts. CDR3 DNA sequence: TGCGCCAGCAGCTTGGGGTTCGGGGGAGGGAACGAGCAGTACTTC. The encoded protein is CASSLGFGGGNEQYF. The V and J genes are TRBV5-1 and TRBJ2-7, with TRBD2 matching over 7 bases. Germline values: CDR1 SGHRS, CDR2 YFSETQ. V lost 0 bases, J lost 5 bases, and 8 bases stayed unmatched. The CDR3 has 15 residues. Based on the CDR3 plus reference TRBV5-1 and TRBJ2-7, the full variable domain is KAGVTQTPRYLIKTRGQQVTLSCSPISGHRSVSWYQQTPGQGLQFLFEYFSETQRNKGNFPGRFSGRQFSNSRSEMNVSTLELGDSALYLCASSLGFGGGNEQYFGPGTRLTVT.

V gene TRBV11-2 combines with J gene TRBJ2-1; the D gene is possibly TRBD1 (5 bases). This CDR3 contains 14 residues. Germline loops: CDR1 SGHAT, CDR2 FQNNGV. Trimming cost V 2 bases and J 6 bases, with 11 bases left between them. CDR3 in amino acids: CASSLTGTSNEQFF. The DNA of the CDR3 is TGTGCCAGCAGCTTAACAGGAACGAGCAATGAGCAGTTCTTC.

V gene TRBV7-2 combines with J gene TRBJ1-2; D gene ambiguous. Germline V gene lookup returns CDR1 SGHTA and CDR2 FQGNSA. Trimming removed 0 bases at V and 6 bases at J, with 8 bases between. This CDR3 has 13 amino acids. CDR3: CASSLANRDGYTF. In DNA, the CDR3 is TGTGCCAGCAGCTTAGCCAATAGGGATGGCTACACCTTC.

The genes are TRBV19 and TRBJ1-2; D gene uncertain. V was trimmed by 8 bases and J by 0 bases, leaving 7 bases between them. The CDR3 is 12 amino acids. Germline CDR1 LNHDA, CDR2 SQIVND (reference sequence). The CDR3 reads CASSEANYGYTF. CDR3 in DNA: TGTGCCAGTTCCGAAGCTAACTATGGCTACACCTTC.

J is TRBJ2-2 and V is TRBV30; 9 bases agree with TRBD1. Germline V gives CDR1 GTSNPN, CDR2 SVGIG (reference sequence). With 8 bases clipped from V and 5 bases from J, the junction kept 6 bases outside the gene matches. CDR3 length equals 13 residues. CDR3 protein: CARDRAQTGELFF. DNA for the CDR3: TGTGCCCGGGACAGGGCCCAAACCGGGGAGCTGTTTTTT.

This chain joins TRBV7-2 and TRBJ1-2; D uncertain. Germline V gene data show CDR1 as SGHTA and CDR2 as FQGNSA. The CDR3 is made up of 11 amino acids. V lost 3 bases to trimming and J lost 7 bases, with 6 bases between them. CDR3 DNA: TGTGCCAGCAGCTTGGGGTTTGGCTACACCTTC. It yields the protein CASSLGFGYTF.

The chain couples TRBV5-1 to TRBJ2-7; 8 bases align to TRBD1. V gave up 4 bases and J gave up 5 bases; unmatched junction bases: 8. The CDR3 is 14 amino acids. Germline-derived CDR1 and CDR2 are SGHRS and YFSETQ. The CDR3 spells CASSGGQVLDEQYF. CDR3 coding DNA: TGCGCCAGCAGCGGGGGACAGGTTCTCGACGAGCAGTACTTC.

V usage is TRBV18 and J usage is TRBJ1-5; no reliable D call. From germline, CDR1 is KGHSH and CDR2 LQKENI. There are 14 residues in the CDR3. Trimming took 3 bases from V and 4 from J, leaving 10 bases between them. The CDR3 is CASSPGARNQPQHF. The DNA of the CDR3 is TGTGCCAGCTCACCGGGAGCCCGAAATCAGCCCCAGCATTTT. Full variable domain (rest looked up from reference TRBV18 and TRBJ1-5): NAGVMQNPRHLVRRRGQEARLRCSPMKGHSHVYWYRQLPEEGLKFMVYLQKENIIDESGMPKERFSAEFPKEGPSILRIQQVVRGDSAAYFCASSPGARNQPQHFGDGTRLSIL.

Here the CDR3 DNA reads TGTGCCAGTACCGACGGGGCCAGGGAGACCCAGTACTTC. Its translation is CASTDGARETQYF. This chain uses TRBV19 with TRBJ2-5, with D perhaps TRBD1 or TRBD2 (5 bases each). This CDR3 has 13 residues. Germline assignment: CDR1 LNHDA and CDR2 SQIVND (reference sequence). Trimming shortened V by 7 bases and J by 5 bases, and 14 bases separated the two germline ends.

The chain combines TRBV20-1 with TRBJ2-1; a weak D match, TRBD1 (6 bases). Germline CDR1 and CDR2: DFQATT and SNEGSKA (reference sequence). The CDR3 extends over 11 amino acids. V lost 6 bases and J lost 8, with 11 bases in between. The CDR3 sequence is CSARQVYEQFF. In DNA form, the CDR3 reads TGCAGTGCGCGACAGGTCTATGAGCAGTTCTTC.

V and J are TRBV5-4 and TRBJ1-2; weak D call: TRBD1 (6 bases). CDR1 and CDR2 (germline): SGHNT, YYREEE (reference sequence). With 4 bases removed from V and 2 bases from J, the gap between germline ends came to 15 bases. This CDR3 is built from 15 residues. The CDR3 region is CASSRGARVNYGYTF. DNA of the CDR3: TGTGCCAGCAGCCGGGGGGCCAGGGTCAACTATGGCTACACCTTC.

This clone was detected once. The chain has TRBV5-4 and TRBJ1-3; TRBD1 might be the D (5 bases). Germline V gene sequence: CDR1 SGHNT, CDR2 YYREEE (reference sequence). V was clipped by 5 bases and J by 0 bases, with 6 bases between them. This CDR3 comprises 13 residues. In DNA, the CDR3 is TGTGCCAGCAGGGGGGGCTCTGGAAACACCATATATTTT. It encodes CASRGGSGNTIYF. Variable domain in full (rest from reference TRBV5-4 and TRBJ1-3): ETGVTQSPTHLIKTRGQQVTLRCSSQSGHNTVSWYQQALGQGPQFIFQYYREEENGRGNFPPRFSGLQFPNYSSELNVNALELDDSALYLCASRGGSGNTIYFGEGSWLTVV.

The CDR3 region is CASSQDSDTQYF. CDR3 DNA: TGTGCCAGCAGTCAGGACTCAGATACGCAGTATTTT. V and J are TRBV28 and TRBJ2-3; D possibly corresponds to TRBD2 (5 bases). V shed 5 bases and J shed 4 bases, with 7 bases lying between them. Germline V CDR1 and CDR2: MDHEN, SYDVKM. This CDR3 spans 12 amino acids.

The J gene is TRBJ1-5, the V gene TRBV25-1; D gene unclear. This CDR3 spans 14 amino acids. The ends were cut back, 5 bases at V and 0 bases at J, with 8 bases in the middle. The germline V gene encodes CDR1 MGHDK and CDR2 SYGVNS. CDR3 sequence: CASSRKYSNQPQHF. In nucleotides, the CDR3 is TGTGCCAGCAGTCGAAAATATAGCAATCAGCCCCAGCATTTT.

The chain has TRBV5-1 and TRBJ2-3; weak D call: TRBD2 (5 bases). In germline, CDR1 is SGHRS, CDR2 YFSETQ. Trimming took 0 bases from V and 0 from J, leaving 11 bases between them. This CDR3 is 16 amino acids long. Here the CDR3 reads CASSLGGSTSTDTQYF. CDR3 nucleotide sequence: TGCGCCAGCAGCTTGGGAGGGTCCACTAGCACAGATACGCAGTATTTT.

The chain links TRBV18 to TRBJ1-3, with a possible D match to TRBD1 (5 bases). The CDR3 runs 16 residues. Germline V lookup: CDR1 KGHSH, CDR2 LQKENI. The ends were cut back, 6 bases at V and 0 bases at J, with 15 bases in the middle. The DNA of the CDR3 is TGTGCCAGCTCTCCATCCAGGGAGAGCTCTGGAAACACCATATATTTT. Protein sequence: CASSPSRESSGNTIYF.

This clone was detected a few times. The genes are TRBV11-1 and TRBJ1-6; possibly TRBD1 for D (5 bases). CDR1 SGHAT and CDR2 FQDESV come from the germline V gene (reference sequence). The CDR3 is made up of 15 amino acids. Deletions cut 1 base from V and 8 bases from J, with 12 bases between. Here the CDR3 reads CASSLDRGRHSPLHF. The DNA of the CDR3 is TGTGCCAGCAGCTTAGACCGGGGACGTCATTCACCCCTCCACTTT.

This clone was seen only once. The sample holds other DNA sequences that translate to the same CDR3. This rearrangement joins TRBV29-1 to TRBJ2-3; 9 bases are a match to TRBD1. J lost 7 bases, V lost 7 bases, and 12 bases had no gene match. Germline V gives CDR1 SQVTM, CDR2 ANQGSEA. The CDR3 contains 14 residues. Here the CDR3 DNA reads TGCAGCGGAGGGTTGGGACAGGGTGTGTATACGCAGTATTTT. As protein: CSGGLGQGVYTQYF.

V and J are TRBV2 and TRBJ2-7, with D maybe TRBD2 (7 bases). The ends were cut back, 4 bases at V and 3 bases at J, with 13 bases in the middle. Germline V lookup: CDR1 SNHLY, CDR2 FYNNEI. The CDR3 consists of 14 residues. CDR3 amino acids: CASSGRGAGYEQYF. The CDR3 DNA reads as TGTGCCAGCAGTGGTCGGGGGGCCGGCTACGAGCAGTACTTC. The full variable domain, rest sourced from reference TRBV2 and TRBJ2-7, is EPEVTQTPSHQVTQMGQEVILRCVPISNHLYFYWYRQILGQKVEFLVSFYNNEISEKSEIFDDQFSVERPDGSNFTLKIRSTKLEDSAMYFCASSGRGAGYEQYFGPGTRLTVT.

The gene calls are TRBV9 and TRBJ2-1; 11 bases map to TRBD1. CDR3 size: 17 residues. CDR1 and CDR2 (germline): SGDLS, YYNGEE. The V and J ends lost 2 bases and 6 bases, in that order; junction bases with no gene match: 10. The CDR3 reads CASSVAVDRGQVNEQFF. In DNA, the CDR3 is TGTGCCAGCAGCGTTGCTGTGGACAGGGGGCAGGTCAATGAGCAGTTCTTC.

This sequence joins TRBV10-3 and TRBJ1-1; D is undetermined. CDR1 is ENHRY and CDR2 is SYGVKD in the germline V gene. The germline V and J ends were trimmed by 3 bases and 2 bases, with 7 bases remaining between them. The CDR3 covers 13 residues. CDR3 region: CAISDWENTEAFF. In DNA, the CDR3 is TGTGCCATCAGTGATTGGGAAAACACTGAAGCTTTCTTT.

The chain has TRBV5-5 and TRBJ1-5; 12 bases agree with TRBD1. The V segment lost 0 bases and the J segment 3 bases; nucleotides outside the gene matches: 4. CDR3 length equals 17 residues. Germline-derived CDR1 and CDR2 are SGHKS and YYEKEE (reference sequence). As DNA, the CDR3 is TGTGCCAGCAGCTTGGGGGGACAGGGGGCTTCCAATCAGCCCCAGCATTTT. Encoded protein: CASSLGGQGASNQPQHF.

The CDR3 loop is CASSFTGYTEAFF. DNA for the CDR3: TGCGCCAGCAGCTTTACGGGATACACTGAAGCTTTCTTT. The chain uses TRBV5-1 and TRBJ1-1; D unresolved. CDR3 length: 13 amino acids. Germline loops: CDR1 SGHRS, CDR2 YFSETQ. Trimming cost V 2 bases and J 3 bases, with 8 bases left between them. Looking up the rest from reference TRBV5-1 and TRBJ1-1 gives the full variable domain: KAGVTQTPRYLIKTRGQQVTLSCSPISGHRSVSWYQQTPGQGLQFLFEYFSETQRNKGNFPGRFSGRQFSNSRSEMNVSTLELGDSALYLCASSFTGYTEAFFGQGTRLTVV.

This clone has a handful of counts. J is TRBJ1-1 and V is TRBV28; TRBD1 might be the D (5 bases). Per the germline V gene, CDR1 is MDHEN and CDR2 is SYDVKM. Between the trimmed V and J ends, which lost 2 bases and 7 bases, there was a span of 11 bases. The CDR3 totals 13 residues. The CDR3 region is CASSLGGWGEAFF. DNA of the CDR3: TGTGCCAGCAGTTTAGGGGGATGGGGTGAAGCTTTCTTT. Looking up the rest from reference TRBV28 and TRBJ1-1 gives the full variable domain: DVKVTQSSRYLVKRTGEKVFLECVQDMDHENMFWYRQDPGLGLRLIYFSYDVKMKEKGDIPEGYSVSREKKERFSLILESASTNQTSMYLCASSLGGWGEAFFGQGTRLTVV.

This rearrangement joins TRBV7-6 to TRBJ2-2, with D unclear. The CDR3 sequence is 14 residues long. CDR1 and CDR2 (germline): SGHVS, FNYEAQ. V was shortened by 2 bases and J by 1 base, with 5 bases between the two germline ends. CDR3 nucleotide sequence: TGTGCCAGCAGCTTATTAGGGAACACCGGGGAGCTGTTTTTT. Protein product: CASSLLGNTGELFF.

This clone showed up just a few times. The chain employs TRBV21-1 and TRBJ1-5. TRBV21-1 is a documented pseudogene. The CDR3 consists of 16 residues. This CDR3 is CASSKIEGRDEQPQHF. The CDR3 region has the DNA TGTGCCAGCAGCAAAATCGAGGGCAGGGACGAGCAGCCCCAGCATTTT.